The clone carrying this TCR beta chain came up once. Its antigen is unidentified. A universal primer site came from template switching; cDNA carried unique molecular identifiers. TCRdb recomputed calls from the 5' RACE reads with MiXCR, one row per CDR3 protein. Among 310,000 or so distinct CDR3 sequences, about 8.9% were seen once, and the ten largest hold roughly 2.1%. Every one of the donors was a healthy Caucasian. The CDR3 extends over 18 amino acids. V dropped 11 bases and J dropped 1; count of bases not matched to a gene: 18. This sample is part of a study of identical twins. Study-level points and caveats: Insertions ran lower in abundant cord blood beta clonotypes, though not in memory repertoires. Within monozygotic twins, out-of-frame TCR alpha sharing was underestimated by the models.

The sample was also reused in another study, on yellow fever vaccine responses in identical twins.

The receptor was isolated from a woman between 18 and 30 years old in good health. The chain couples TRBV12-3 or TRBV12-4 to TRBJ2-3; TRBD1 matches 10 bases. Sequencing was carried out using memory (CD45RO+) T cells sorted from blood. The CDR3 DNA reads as TGTGCCTTCAGACCGGGACAGGGGTCCATCAGGCGCACAGATACGCAGTATTTT. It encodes CAFRPGQGSIRRTDTQYF.